This T cell receptor beta chain was captured in a study of metastatic and nonmetastatic thyroid tumors (dated by TCRdb to 2018 to 2020). Study-wide context: Repertoires from peripheral blood and from tumor or nodule tissue samples of malignant and benign thyroid patients were compared.

No treatment had been received by any patient before thyroid surgery. The study retrospectively analysed patient clinical samples collected from about 2012 to 2019 using T-cell receptor beta sequencing. The library was obtained by PCR. Sequencing used an Illumina HiSeq 4000. High-throughput sequencing was used to profile the TCR beta-chain CDR3 region of every patient. Per the original workflow: A classifier to discriminate distant-metastatic papillary thyroid cancer patients was built from CDR3 differences across clinicopathological groups. The Shannon index was used to measure repertoire diversity, and the Morisita-Horn index was used to measure how similar tumor and blood repertoires were. The public reads were run again by TCRdb, first through fastp at Q25 and then through MiXCR, and only productive beta chains were kept. TCRdb, not the authors, supplied the V and J calls. The sample table contains roughly 16,000 clones; only one count was recorded for approximately 32% of them. The ten largest clones take up roughly 12% of the sample.

Concerning this clone: There is no known antigen for this receptor. No base quality values were provided; no much bigger clone lies one nucleotide off.

The CDR3 contains 16 residues, cysteine and phenylalanine counted. Kept here is only the CDR3 DNA, which spans 48 bases and is read in frame from base 1. Per the germline V gene, MGHDK is the CDR1 and SYGVNS is the CDR2. The trim is 2 bases for V and 3 bases for J, with a gap of 17 bases between the germline ends. The study at large found these results: TCR beta diversity was reported as significantly higher in malignant tumors than in benign nodules, in both blood and tumor samples.

This TCR was recovered from a male donor with papillary thyroid cancer or a benign thyroid nodule (not recorded which). Some clones in this sample may be carry-over from other donors' samples. The receptor chain draws on TRBV25-1 and TRBJ2-7; TRBD1 is a possible D gene, resting on 6 matching bases. Source material: tumor tissue. The CDR3 protein sequence reads: CASSETRGHKNYEQYF. The DNA sequence follows: TGTGCCAGCAGTGAAACGAGGGGACATAAAAACTACGAGCAGTACTTC.